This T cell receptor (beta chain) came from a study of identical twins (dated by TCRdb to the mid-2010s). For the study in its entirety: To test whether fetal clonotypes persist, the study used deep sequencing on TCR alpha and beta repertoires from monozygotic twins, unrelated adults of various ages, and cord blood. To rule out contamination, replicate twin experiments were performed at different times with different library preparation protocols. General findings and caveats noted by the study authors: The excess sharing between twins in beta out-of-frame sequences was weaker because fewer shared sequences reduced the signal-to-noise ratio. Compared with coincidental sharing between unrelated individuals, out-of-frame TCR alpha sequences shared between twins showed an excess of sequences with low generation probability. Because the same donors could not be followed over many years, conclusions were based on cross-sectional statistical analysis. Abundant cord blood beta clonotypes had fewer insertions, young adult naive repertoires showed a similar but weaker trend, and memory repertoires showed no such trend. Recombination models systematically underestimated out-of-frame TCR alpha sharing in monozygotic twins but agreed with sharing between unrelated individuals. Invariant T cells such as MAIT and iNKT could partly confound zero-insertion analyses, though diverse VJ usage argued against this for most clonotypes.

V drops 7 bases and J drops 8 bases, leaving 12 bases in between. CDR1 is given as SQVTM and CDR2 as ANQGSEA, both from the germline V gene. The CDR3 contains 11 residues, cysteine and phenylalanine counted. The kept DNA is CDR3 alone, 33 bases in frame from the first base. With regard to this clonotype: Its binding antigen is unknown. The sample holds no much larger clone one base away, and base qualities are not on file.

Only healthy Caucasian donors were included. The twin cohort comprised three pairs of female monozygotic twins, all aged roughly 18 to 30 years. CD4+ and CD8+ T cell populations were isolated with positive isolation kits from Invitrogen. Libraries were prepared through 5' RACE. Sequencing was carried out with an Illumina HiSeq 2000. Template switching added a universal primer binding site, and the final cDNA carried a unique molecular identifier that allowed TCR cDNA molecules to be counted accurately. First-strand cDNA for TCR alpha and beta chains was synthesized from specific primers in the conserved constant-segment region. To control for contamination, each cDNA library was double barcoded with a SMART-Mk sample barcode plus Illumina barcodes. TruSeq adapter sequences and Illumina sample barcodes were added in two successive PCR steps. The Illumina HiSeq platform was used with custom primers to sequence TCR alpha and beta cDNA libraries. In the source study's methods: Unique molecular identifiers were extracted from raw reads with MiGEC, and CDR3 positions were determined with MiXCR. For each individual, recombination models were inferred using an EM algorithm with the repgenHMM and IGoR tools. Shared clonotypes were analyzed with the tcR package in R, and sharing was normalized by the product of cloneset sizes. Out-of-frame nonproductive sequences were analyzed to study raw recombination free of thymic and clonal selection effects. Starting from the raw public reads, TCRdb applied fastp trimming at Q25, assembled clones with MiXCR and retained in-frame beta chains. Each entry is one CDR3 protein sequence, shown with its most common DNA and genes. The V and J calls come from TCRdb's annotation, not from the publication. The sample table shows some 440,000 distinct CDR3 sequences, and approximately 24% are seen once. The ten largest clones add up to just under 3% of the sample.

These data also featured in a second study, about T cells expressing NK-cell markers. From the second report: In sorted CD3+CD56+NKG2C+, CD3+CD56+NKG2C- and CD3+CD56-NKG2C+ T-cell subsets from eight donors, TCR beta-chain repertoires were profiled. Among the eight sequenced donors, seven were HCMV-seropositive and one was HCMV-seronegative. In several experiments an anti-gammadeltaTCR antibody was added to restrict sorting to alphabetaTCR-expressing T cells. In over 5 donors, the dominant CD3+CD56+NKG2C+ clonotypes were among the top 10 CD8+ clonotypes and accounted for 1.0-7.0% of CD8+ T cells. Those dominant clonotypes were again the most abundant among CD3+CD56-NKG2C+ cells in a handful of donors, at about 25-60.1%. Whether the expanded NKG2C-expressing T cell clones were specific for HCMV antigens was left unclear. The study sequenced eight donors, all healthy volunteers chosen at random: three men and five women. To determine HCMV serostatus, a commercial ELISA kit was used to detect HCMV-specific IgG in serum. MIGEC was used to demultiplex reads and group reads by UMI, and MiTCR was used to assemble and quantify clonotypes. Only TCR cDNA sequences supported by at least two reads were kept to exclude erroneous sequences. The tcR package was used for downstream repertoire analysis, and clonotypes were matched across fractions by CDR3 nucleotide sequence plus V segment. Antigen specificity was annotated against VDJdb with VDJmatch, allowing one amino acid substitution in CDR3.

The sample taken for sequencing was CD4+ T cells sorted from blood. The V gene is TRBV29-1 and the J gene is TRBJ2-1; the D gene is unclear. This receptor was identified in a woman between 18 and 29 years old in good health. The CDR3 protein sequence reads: CSASGSDEQFF. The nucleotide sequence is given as TGCAGCGCTTCTGGGTCGGATGAGCAGTTCTTC.